The present TCR beta chain was sequenced within a study of cytomegalovirus exposure and HLA in healthy donors. This clone came up a few times. Between the trimmed V and J ends, which lost 3 bases and 5 bases, there was a span of 13 bases. Germline-derived CDR1 and CDR2 are SGHTA and FQGNSA. This CDR3 contains 15 residues. The PCR was carried out with 60 Vbeta primers and 13 Jbeta primers. The protocol was immunoSEQ multiplex PCR, while the TCRdb copy is restricted to in-frame clones and leaves out a portion. The sample shows fewer than 250,000 clones, about 85% of them seen only once. The sequencing input was PBMCs. The chain couples TRBV7-2 to TRBJ1-4; possibly TRBD1 for D (5 bases). The receptor was derived from a woman aged 45-60 years in good health and CMV-seropositive. CDR3 loop: CASSFQPGANEKLFF. CDR3 nucleotide sequence: TGTGCCAGCAGCTTTCAGCCTGGGGCCAATGAAAAACTGTTTTTT.